The 3 T cell receptor beta chains below all came from one sample that was sequenced in a study of blood T cell repertoires in COVID-19. The data were produced by immunoSEQ multiplex PCR, yet TCRdb's version contains in-frame clones alone and is incomplete. The sample has approximately 29,000 clones, around 86% seen once. Sequences were obtained from peripheral blood. These receptors came from a woman aged 55-69 years with active COVID-19.

The J gene is TRBJ1-5, the V gene TRBV18; 7 bases map to TRBD1. V gave up 4 bases and J gave up 3 bases; unmatched junction bases: 3. The germline CDR1 and CDR2 sequences are KGHSH and LQKENI. The CDR3 has 14 amino acids. This CDR3 is CASSLGGYNQPQHF. The DNA of the CDR3 is TGTGCCAGCTCACTAGGGGGCTACAATCAGCCCCAGCATTTT.

This clone was detected once. The rearrangement links TRBV28 to TRBJ2-1; tentatively, D is TRBD1 (5 bases). The CDR3 runs 15 residues. Germline values: CDR1 MDHEN, CDR2 SYDVKM. The V gene lost 3 bases and the J gene lost 4 bases, with 13 bases spanning the gap. The CDR3 sequence: CASSFGQGYYNEQFF. The CDR3 DNA follows: TGTGCCAGCAGTTTCGGGCAGGGTTATTACAATGAGCAGTTCTTC.

The chain joins TRBV2 to TRBJ2-3; 11 nucleotides match TRBD2. Germline V gene sequence: CDR1 SNHLY, CDR2 FYNNEI. V lost 3 bases to trimming and J lost 0 bases; unmatched junction nucleotides: 5. The CDR3 runs to 17 residues. CDR3 in DNA: TGTGCCAGCAGTGATAGCGGGGGGGGCCTCAGCACAGATACGCAGTATTTT. Translating gives CASSDSGGGLSTDTQYF.